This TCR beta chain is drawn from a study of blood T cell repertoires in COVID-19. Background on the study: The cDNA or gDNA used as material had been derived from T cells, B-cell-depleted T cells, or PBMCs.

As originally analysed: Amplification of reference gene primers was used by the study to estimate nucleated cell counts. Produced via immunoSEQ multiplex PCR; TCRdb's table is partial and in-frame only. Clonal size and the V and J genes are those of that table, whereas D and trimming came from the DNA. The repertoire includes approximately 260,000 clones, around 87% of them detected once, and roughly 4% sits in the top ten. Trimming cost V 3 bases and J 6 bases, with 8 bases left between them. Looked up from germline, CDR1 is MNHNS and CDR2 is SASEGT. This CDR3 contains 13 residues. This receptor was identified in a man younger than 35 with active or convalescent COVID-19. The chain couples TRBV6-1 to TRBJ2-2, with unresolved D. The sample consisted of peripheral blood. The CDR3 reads CASSEAEAGELFF. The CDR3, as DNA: TGTGCCAGCAGTGAGGCCGAGGCCGGGGAGCTGTTTTTT.